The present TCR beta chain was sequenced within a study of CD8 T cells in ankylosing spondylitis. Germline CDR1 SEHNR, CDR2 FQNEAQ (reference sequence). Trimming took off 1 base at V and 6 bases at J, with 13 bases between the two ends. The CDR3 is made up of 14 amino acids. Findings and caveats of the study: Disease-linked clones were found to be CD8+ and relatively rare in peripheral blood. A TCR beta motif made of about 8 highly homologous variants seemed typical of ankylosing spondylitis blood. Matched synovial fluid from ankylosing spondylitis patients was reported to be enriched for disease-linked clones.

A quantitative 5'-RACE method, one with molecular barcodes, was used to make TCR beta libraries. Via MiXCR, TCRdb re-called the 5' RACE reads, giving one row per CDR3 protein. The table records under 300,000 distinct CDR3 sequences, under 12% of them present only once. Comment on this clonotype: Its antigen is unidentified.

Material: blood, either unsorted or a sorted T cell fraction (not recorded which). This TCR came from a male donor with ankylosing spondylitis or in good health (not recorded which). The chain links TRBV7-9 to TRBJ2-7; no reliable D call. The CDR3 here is CASSLEELIGEQYF. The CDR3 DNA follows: TGTGCCAGCAGCTTAGAGGAGCTCATCGGCGAGCAGTACTTC. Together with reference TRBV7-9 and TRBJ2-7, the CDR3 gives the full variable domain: DTGVSQNPRHKITKRGQNVTFRCDPISEHNRLYWYRQTLGQGPEFLTYFQNEAQLEKSRLLSDRFSAERPKGSFSTLEIQRTEQGDSAMYLCASSLEELIGEQYFGPGTRLTVT.